The clone carrying this T cell receptor beta chain occurred once. Its antigen is not known. From 450 to 550 ng total RNA, TCR beta cDNA was generated with a primer in the constant region. Libraries for TCR beta were built through three nested multiplex PCR rounds, which together made up a slightly modified ARM-PCR procedure. TCRdb re-analysed the multiplex PCR reads in MiXCR, keeping a single row per CDR3 protein. In the table there are 75,000 to 80,000 distinct CDR3 sequences, approximately 69% of which are singletons. The entry originates in a study of tumor-infiltrating lymphocytes in primary liver carcinoma. Study-level information: T1-T3 N0M0 was the stage of the tumors, which were about 4.2 to 11 cm across.

Study outcomes and limitations: Tumor region pairs outstripped tumor-adjacent and tumor-blood pairs in overlap.

Total RNA and DNA came together from around 20-30 mg of bulk tissue without cell sorting. This TCR derives from a man aged 40-49 years with primary liver carcinoma and hepatitis B virus infection. Source material: tumor-adjacent normal liver tissue.

The CDR3, as DNA: TGTGCCAGCAGCCCCCCGATGGTCAAGTTCCAAGAGAACAAGTACTTC. Encoded protein: CASSPPMVKFQENKYF. V is TRBV7-8 and J is TRBJ2-5, with D uncertain. Per germline, CDR1 SGHVS and CDR2 FQNEAQ. The CDR3 totals 16 residues. V shed 5 bases and J shed 12 bases, with 28 bases lying between them.